This is a list of T cell receptor beta chains from one sample in a study of vaccination effects on CD4 cells after COVID-19. What these receptors recognize is not known. Some clones are missing from TCRdb's copy, which holds only in-frame ones; the method was immunoSEQ multiplex PCR. The sample has 30,000 to 40,000 clones; 72% are singletons. The sample here was CD4+ T cells from PBMCs cultured with HCoV-229E spike peptides, taken after COVID-19 vaccination. These receptors were collected from a human donor who received a COVID-19 vaccine. Each CDR3 is given with its conserved first and last residue. A D gene is named only where the DNA matches it firmly. The size of a clone is reported for some rows only, either as once, few or many, or as a class for expanded clones.

TRBJ1-4 | NA | TRBV5-6 | TRBD1 | CASSWGKAGTGGKLFF | TGTGCCAGCAGCTGGGGGAAAGCGGGGACAGGGGGTAAACTGTTTTTT
TRBJ2-1 | NA | TRBV3-1/TRBV3-2 | TRBD2 | CASSPSGGASDEQFF | TGTGCCAGCAGCCCTAGCGGGGGGGCTTCCGATGAGCAGTTCTTC
TRBJ2-1 | NA | TRBV11-1 | NA | CASSFNNEQFF | TGTGCCAGCAGCTTTAACAATGAGCAGTTCTTC
TRBJ2-3 | NA | TRBV6-1 | NA | CASSEAQGYPTDTQYF | TGTGCCAGCAGTGAAGCGCAAGGCTATCCCACAGATACGCAGTATTTT
TRBJ1-5 | few | TRBV5-1 | TRBD1 | CASSQGQPNQPQHF | TGCGCCAGCAGCCAGGGACAGCCTAATCAGCCCCAGCATTTT
TRBJ2-5 | NA | TRBV7-8 | NA | CASSLNRQTQYF | TGTGCCAGCAGCTTAAACAGGCAGACCCAGTACTTC
TRBJ2-4 | NA | TRBV5-4 | TRBD2 | CASSLEGLAGAKNIQYF | TGTGCCAGCAGCTTGGAGGGACTAGCGGGAGCCAAAAACATTCAGTACTTC
TRBJ1-5 | NA | TRBV7-8 | NA | CASSLSTVLDQPQHF | TGTGCCAGCAGCTTAAGTACGGTATTGGATCAGCCCCAGCATTTT
TRBJ2-2 | NA | TRBV10-1 | NA | CASSDWDLQPGELFF | TGCGCCAGCAGTGATTGGGACCTTCAACCCGGGGAGCTGTTTTTT
TRBJ1-2 | NA | TRBV11-2 | TRBD1 | CASTRPSRGRVDGYTF | TGTGCCAGCACCCGGCCCTCCAGGGGGCGCGTAGATGGCTACACCTTC
TRBJ1-1 | few | TRBV3-1/TRBV3-2 | NA | CASSRTGLTEAFF | TGTGCCAGCAGCCGCACGGGTCTCACTGAAGCTTTCTTT
TRBJ2-1 | NA | TRBV6-4 | NA | CASSRDGSYNEQFF | TGTGCCAGCAGCCGGGACGGGTCCTACAATGAGCAGTTCTTC
TRBJ2-1 | few | TRBV18 | TRBD2 | CASSPGLASPGEQFF | TGTGCCAGCTCGCCGGGACTAGCATCCCCAGGTGAGCAGTTCTTC
TRBJ2-1 | few | TRBV11-3 | TRBD2 | CASSLASGTYNEQFF | TGTGCCAGCAGCTTAGCTAGCGGCACCTACAATGAGCAGTTCTTC
TRBJ1-5 | NA | TRBV7-8 | NA | CASSRTVVGGINQPQHF | TGTGCCAGCAGCCGCACGGTGGTCGGGGGGATCAATCAGCCCCAGCATTTT
TRBJ2-7 | NA | TRBV6-5 | NA | CASSLYRERYEQYF | TGTGCCAGCAGCCTGTACAGGGAGCGGTACGAGCAGTACTTC
TRBJ2-3 | NA | TRBV10-3 | TRBD2 | CAISAYSGGGADTQYF | TGTGCCATCAGTGCTTATTCGGGAGGGGGGGCAGATACGCAGTATTTT
TRBJ2-7 | NA | TRBV5-1 | TRBD2 | CASSSRAGGGEQYF | TGCGCCAGCAGCTCGAGAGCGGGAGGGGGGGAGCAGTACTTC
TRBJ2-3 | NA | TRBV11-2 | NA | CASSFPTSGFGTLDTQYF | TGTGCCAGCAGCTTCCCGACTTCGGGCTTCGGGACACTAGATACGCAGTATTTT
TRBJ2-2 | NA | TRBV5-1 | TRBD2 | CASSPFRGLKREHTGELFF | TGCGCCAGCAGCCCCTTCAGGGGCCTCAAGCGGGAGCATACCGGGGAGCTGTTTTTT
TRBJ2-6 | NA | TRBV2 | NA | CARRSQSGANVLTF | TGTGCCAGAAGGTCTCAATCTGGGGCCAACGTCCTGACTTTC
TRBJ1-5 | NA | TRBV30 | NA | CAWSVMGSSNQPQHF | TGTGCCTGGAGTGTTATGGGGAGTAGCAATCAGCCCCAGCATTTT
TRBJ2-1 | NA | TRBV24-1 | NA | CATSETADEQFF | TGTGCCACCAGTGAGACGGCCGATGAGCAGTTCTTC
TRBJ2-2 | NA | TRBV11-2 | TRBD1 | CASSFGTGVSGELFF | TGTGCCAGCAGCTTCGGGACAGGGGTCTCCGGGGAGCTGTTTTTT
TRBJ2-7 | NA | TRBV20-1 | NA | CSARILVEQYF | TGCAGTGCTAGAATACTCGTGGAGCAGTACTTC
TRBJ2-5 | NA | TRBV10-3 | NA | CASRREQETQYF | TGTGCCAGTCGGAGGGAACAAGAGACCCAGTACTTC
TRBJ2-3 | NA | TRBV6-5 | NA | CASSKTVTADTQYF | TGTGCCAGCAGTAAAACAGTGACCGCAGATACGCAGTATTTT
TRBJ1-6 | few | TRBV2 | TRBD1 | CASSEQGHQGDSPLHF | TGTGCCAGCAGTGAACAGGGGCACCAGGGGGATTCACCCCTCCACTTT
TRBJ1-3 | NA | TRBV5-1 | NA | CASSLANSGNTIYF | TGCGCCAGCAGCTTGGCCAACTCTGGAAACACCATATATTTT
TRBJ1-1 | NA | TRBV2 | NA | CASSAQGWITEAFF | TGTGCCAGCAGCGCCCAGGGGTGGATCACTGAAGCTTTCTTT
TRBJ2-7 | NA | TRBV19 | NA | CASSSGTYEQYF | TGTGCCAGTAGTAGCGGGACCTACGAGCAGTACTTC
TRBJ2-1 | once | TRBV19 | TRBD2 | CASRTSGLSYNEQFF | TGTGCCAGTAGGACTAGCGGCCTCTCCTACAATGAGCAGTTCTTC
TRBJ1-6 | NA | TRBV7-2 | NA | CASSLEAHITPLHF | TGTGCCAGCAGCTTAGAAGCCCACATCACACCCCTCCACTTT
TRBJ2-7 | NA | TRBV19 | TRBD1 | CASRPQGQGFYEQYF | TGTGCCAGTAGACCTCAGGGACAGGGGTTCTACGAGCAGTACTTC
TRBJ2-5 | NA | TRBV7-9 | NA | CASSFRPRETQYF | TGTGCCAGCAGCTTTCGGCCTCGAGAGACCCAGTACTTC
TRBJ1-2 | NA | TRBV9 | TRBD1 | CASSVQGGLDGYTF | TGTGCCAGCAGCGTCCAGGGGGGGTTGGATGGCTACACCTTC
TRBJ2-3 | NA | TRBV4-2 | TRBD2 | CASSSPSGGHPDTQYF | TGTGCCAGCAGCTCACCTAGCGGGGGGCACCCAGATACGCAGTATTTT
TRBJ2-7 | NA | TRBV6-1 | NA | CASSEKFEISYEQYF | TGTGCCAGCAGTGAAAAGTTCGAGATTTCCTACGAGCAGTACTTC
TRBJ2-1 | NA | TRBV5-1 | NA | CASSPGLAIYNEQFF | TGCGCCAGCAGCCCGGGGCTAGCCATCTACAATGAGCAGTTCTTC
TRBJ1-1 | NA | TRBV10-3 | NA | CAISGPQQGNTEAFF | TGTGCCATCAGCGGCCCTCAGCAGGGGAACACTGAAGCTTTCTTT
TRBJ1-1 | NA | TRBV5-1 | TRBD1 | CASSLTGEVTEAFF | TGCGCCAGCAGCTTAACAGGGGAAGTCACTGAAGCTTTCTTT
TRBJ1-2 | NA | TRBV10-3 | TRBD1 | CAISEGARQGYGYTF | TGTGCCATCAGTGAGGGGGCCCGACAGGGGTATGGCTACACCTTC
TRBJ1-6 | NA | TRBV18 | TRBD1 | CASSLDGTANSPLHF | TGTGCCAGCTCTCTCGACGGGACAGCTAATTCACCCCTCCACTTT
TRBJ1-5 | large | TRBV19 | NA | CASSLTTLGNQPQHF | TGTGCCAGTAGTCTGACAACCTTGGGCAATCAGCCCCAGCATTTT
TRBJ2-7 | NA | TRBV5-8 | NA | CASSSRTVYEQYF | TGTGCCAGCAGCTCAAGGACGGTCTACGAGCAGTACTTC
TRBJ2-3 | NA | TRBV9 | NA | CASSVGAVGTDTQYF | TGTGCCAGCAGCGTAGGCGCGGTAGGCACAGATACGCAGTATTTT
TRBJ2-7 | NA | TRBV27 | NA | CASSWGGHSYEQYF | TGTGCCAGCAGTTGGGGGGGGCACTCCTACGAGCAGTACTTC
TRBJ1-2 | few | TRBV6-5 | TRBD1 | CASSSPDRGDYGYTF | TGTGCCAGCAGTTCCCCCGACAGGGGTGACTATGGCTACACCTTC